These 21 T cell receptor beta chains share one sample of origin, sequenced in a study of cytomegalovirus exposure and HLA in healthy donors. A multiplex PCR was run with 60 Vbeta primers and 13 Jbeta primers. This table comes from immunoSEQ multiplex PCR, and its TCRdb copy is limited to in-frame clones, with some not included. The sample yields approximately 110,000 clones, roughly 76% seen once. The source material was PBMCs. All receptors derive from a man under 40 in good health and CMV-seropositive.

The chain uses TRBV19 and TRBJ2-3; D is perhaps TRBD1 (5 bases). Germline values: CDR1 LNHDA, CDR2 SQIVND (reference sequence). Trimming shortened V by 9 bases and J by 0 bases, and 13 bases separated the two germline ends. The CDR3 runs 14 residues. CDR3 residues: CASKQGHSTDTQYF. CDR3 in DNA: TGTGCCAGCAAGCAGGGCCATAGCACAGATACGCAGTATTTT.

The chain is built from TRBV5-4 and TRBJ2-1; possibly TRBD2 for D (6 bases). Germline V gene sequence: CDR1 SGHNT, CDR2 YYREEE (reference sequence). The CDR3 extends over 16 amino acids. Deletions cut 3 bases from V and 0 bases from J, with 13 bases between. The CDR3 loop reads CASSSRSGSSYNEQFF. CDR3 sequence (DNA): TGTGCCAGCAGCTCCCGTAGCGGCAGCTCCTACAATGAGCAGTTCTTC.

Comment on this clone: Its ends do not fully match the called genes, so a read error is possible. V and J are TRBV27 and TRBJ2-7; 7 bases line up with TRBD1. The germline CDR1 and CDR2 sequences are MNHEY and SMNVEV (reference sequence). This CDR3 contains 10 residues. The CDR3 here is CASSLGRGTF. CDR3 coding DNA: TGTGCCAGCAGTTTAGGCAGGGGGACCTTC.

V is TRBV27 and J is TRBJ1-1; 10 nucleotides agree with TRBD1. The germline gives CDR1 MNHEY, CDR2 SMNVEV (reference sequence). The CDR3 is made up of 16 amino acids. The J segment lost 1 base and the V segment lost 8 bases, leaving 10 bases of the junction unmatched. The CDR3 spells CASREGDRGANTEAFF. The CDR3 DNA sequence: TGTGCCAGCCGCGAGGGGGACAGGGGAGCGAACACTGAAGCTTTCTTT.

The CDR3 DNA reads as TGTGCCAGCAGCACCCCGGGACAGGGAGTTGGGAAACTGTTTTTT. The encoded protein is CASSTPGQGVGKLFF. This chain joins TRBV28 and TRBJ1-4, with 9 bases identical to TRBD1. Looked up from germline, CDR1 is MDHEN and CDR2 is SYDVKM. After removal of 6 bases from V and 11 bases from J, the junction contained 13 bases not matched to a gene. The CDR3 is made up of 15 amino acids. Supplemented by reference TRBV28 and TRBJ1-4, the full variable domain reads DVKVTQSSRYLVKRTGEKVFLECVQDMDHENMFWYRQDPGLGLRLIYFSYDVKMKEKGDIPEGYSVSREKKERFSLILESASTNQTSMYLCASSTPGQGVGKLFFGSGTQLSVL.

This chain connects TRBV11-3 to TRBJ2-7, with D possibly matching TRBD2 (6 bases). Germline assignment: CDR1 SGHNT and CDR2 YENEEA. CDR3 length equals 14 residues. The V end was cut by 5 bases, the J end by 3 bases, with 14 bases between. The CDR3 nucleotides are TGTGCCAGCAGCACCCGGGACTGTATCTACGAGCAGTACTTC. Protein: CASSTRDCIYEQYF.

The gene calls are TRBV5-6 and TRBJ2-3; no firm D call. This CDR3 is 11 amino acids long. Germline CDR1 SGHDT, CDR2 YYEEEE. Trimming took 5 bases from V and 4 from J, leaving 5 bases between them. The CDR3 bases are TGTGCCAGCAGTTCCTCAGATACGCAGTATTTT. This translates into CASSSSDTQYF.

The V gene is TRBV2, the J gene TRBJ1-5, with D unresolved. V was clipped by 6 bases and J by 0 bases, with 9 bases between them. From germline, CDR1 is SNHLY and CDR2 FYNNEI. The CDR3 covers 14 residues. This CDR3 reads CASSRVYSNQPQHF. The CDR3 coding sequence is TGTGCCAGCAGCCGGGTCTATAGCAATCAGCCCCAGCATTTT.

The rearrangement links TRBV5-6 to TRBJ2-7, with a tentative D call TRBD2 (5 bases). The CDR3 totals 13 residues. The germline gives CDR1 SGHDT, CDR2 YYEEEE. V was pared by 7 bases and J by 3 bases, with 14 bases between. DNA for the CDR3: TGTGCCAGCGCCCGGGGAACCGTCTACGAGCAGTACTTC. Translating gives CASARGTVYEQYF.

The table lists this clone with a count of one. The chain uses TRBV10-2 and TRBJ2-3; 11 bases are shared with TRBD1. This CDR3 spans 16 amino acids. Germline values: CDR1 WSHSY, CDR2 SAAADI. V lost 5 bases to trimming and J lost 3 bases; unmatched junction nucleotides: 7. DNA of the CDR3: TGCGCCAGCAGTAACCCGGGACAGGGGGGAACAGATACGCAGTATTTT. Amino acid sequence: CASSNPGQGGTDTQYF.

The rearrangement links TRBV5-1 to TRBJ2-2; 7 nucleotides line up with TRBD2. The CDR3 runs 22 residues. Germline-derived CDR1 and CDR2 are SGHRS and YFSETQ. The V gene end was trimmed by 4 bases and the J gene end by 1 base; junction bases not matched to a gene: 25. The CDR3 reads CASSLPSRVRSGVPQNTGELFF. CDR3 coding DNA: TGCGCCAGCAGCCTCCCATCCAGGGTTCGAAGCGGGGTCCCCCAGAACACCGGGGAGCTGTTTTTT.

The chain is built from TRBV7-9 and TRBJ1-4; tentative D call: TRBD1 (6 bases). The CDR3 length is 17 residues. Trimming stripped 5 bases from V and 0 bases from J, with 16 bases between. Germline assignment: CDR1 SEHNR and CDR2 FQNEAQ (reference sequence). In DNA form, the CDR3 reads TGTGCCAGCAGCGTTACAGGGTCCCTTCCAACTAATGAAAAACTGTTTTTT. The encoded protein is CASSVTGSLPTNEKLFF. The full variable domain, with the rest looked up from reference TRBV7-9 and TRBJ1-4, is DTGVSQNPRHKITKRGQNVTFRCDPISEHNRLYWYRQTLGQGPEFLTYFQNEAQLEKSRLLSDRFSAERPKGSFSTLEIQRTEQGDSAMYLCASSVTGSLPTNEKLFFGSGTQLSVL.

This chain links TRBV5-4 with TRBJ2-5; TRBD2 agrees at 12 bases. V lost 4 bases, J lost 5 bases, and 6 bases stayed unmatched. The CDR3 consists of 15 residues. Germline CDR1 and CDR2: SGHNT and YYREEE (reference sequence). The CDR3: CASSTTSGGGETQYF. CDR3 DNA: TGTGCCAGCAGCACGACTAGCGGGGGAGGTGAGACCCAGTACTTC.

The chain couples TRBV30 to TRBJ2-7; 8 bases line up with TRBD1. Germline V gene data show CDR1 as GTSNPN and CDR2 as SVGIG (reference sequence). The CDR3 contains 16 residues. V was pared by 3 bases and J by 4 bases, with 14 bases of the junction left unmatched. The CDR3 DNA reads as TGTGCCTGGAGGCCTATGGGACAGGATCTTGCGTACGAGCAGTACTTC. Translation gives CAWRPMGQDLAYEQYF.

This clone was seen once. The rearrangement links TRBV4-2 to TRBJ1-2; no clear D. CDR1 LGHNA and CDR2 YNFKEQ come from the germline V gene. The germline V and J ends were trimmed by 4 bases and 8 bases, with 17 bases remaining between them. CDR3 length equals 14 residues. Here the CDR3 reads CASSPSRDSGGYTF. The CDR3, as DNA: TGTGCCAGCAGCCCCAGTCGAGACTCCGGGGGCTACACCTTC.

The chain is built from TRBV19 and TRBJ2-5, with D tentatively TRBD1 (6 bases). The CDR3 is 15 amino acids. CDR1 LNHDA and CDR2 SQIVND come from the germline V gene (reference sequence). Trimming took 5 bases from V and 3 from J, leaving 16 bases between them. CDR3: CASSRPDSLKETQYF. The CDR3 DNA follows: TGTGCCAGTAGTCGCCCGGACAGTTTGAAAGAGACCCAGTACTTC.

This chain uses TRBV5-1 with TRBJ2-7; no reliable D call. CDR3 length: 15 residues. V shed 0 bases and J shed 0 bases, with 10 bases lying between them. CDR1 is SGHRS, CDR2 YFSETQ, per germline. For the CDR3, the DNA is TGCGCCAGCAGCTTGGTGGCGGAAACCTCCTACGAGCAGTACTTC. Amino acids: CASSLVAETSYEQYF.

This chain joins TRBV5-6 and TRBJ2-2; 9 bases line up with TRBD1. The CDR3 sequence is 17 residues long. The V gene's germline CDR1 is SGHDT and CDR2 YYEEEE. V dropped 4 bases and J dropped 4; count of bases not matched to a gene: 11. CDR3 region: CASSLREGTGSTGELFF. The CDR3 nucleotides read TGTGCCAGCAGCCTACGCGAGGGGACAGGGTCCACCGGGGAGCTGTTTTTT.

The V gene is TRBV2, the J gene TRBJ2-1; 13 bases line up with TRBD2. The V gene's germline CDR1 is SNHLY and CDR2 FYNNEI. V dropped 6 bases and J dropped 6; count of bases not matched to a gene: 14. The CDR3 extends over 18 amino acids. The CDR3 region is CASRGGLAGASVSNEQFF. The CDR3 coding sequence is TGTGCCAGCAGGGGCGGACTAGCGGGGGCCTCTGTTTCCAATGAGCAGTTCTTC. Drawing the rest from reference TRBV2 and TRBJ2-1, the complete variable domain is EPEVTQTPSHQVTQMGQEVILRCVPISNHLYFYWYRQILGQKVEFLVSFYNNEISEKSEIFDDQFSVERPDGSNFTLKIRSTKLEDSAMYFCASRGGLAGASVSNEQFFGPGTRLTVL.

V gene TRBV7-2 combines with J gene TRBJ2-3; TRBD2 agrees at 8 bases. Losses at the gene ends were 3 bases for V and 10 bases for J; bases not matched to a gene: 3. From germline, CDR1 is SGHTA and CDR2 FQGNSA. The CDR3 is 12 amino acids. The CDR3 loop is CASSFGGEAQYF. The CDR3 bases are TGTGCCAGCAGCTTCGGGGGGGAAGCGCAGTATTTT.

The J gene is TRBJ1-1, the V gene TRBV7-2; the D gene is possibly TRBD1 (6 bases). The V gene lost 5 bases and the J gene lost 6 bases, with 16 bases spanning the gap. The CDR3 is 14 amino acids. Germline CDR1 is SGHTA and CDR2 is FQGNSA. DNA of the CDR3: TGTGCCAGCAGCGAAGGGGGGGCATGGGCTGAAGCTTTCTTT. Its translation is CASSEGGAWAEAFF.